A selection of T cell receptor beta chains follows, all from one sample in a study of cytomegalovirus exposure and HLA in healthy donors. Sequencing used immunoSEQ multiplex PCR; TCRdb keeps in-frame clones, though not all of them. The sample consists of about 150,000 clones, approximately 74% of them appearing once. The sequenced sample consisted of PBMCs. These receptors were taken from a man in his thirties or forties in good health and CMV-seronegative. Both conserved end residues are part of each CDR3. The order of the fields is J gene, D gene, clone size, V gene, CDR3 protein, CDR3 DNA. The D gene is left open where the match is weak. A clone size is listed for some rows: how often the clone was seen (once, few, many), or a class if it is expanded.

>TRBJ1-5|-|-|TRBV28
CASSLLPGGNQPQHF
TGTGCCAGCAGTTTATTGCCAGGGGGCAATCAGCCCCAGCATTTT
>TRBJ2-2|TRBD2|-|TRBV18
CASSPRGVAERPNTGELFF
TGTGCCAGCTCACCCCGGGGGGTAGCGGAGCGGCCCAACACCGGGGAGCTGTTTTTT
>TRBJ1-1|-|once|TRBV7-9
CASSYGGNTEAFF
TGTGCCAGCAGTTACGGGGGGAACACTGAAGCTTTCTTT
>TRBJ2-3|TRBD1|-|TRBV13
CASSLGQGAADTQYF
TGTGCCAGCAGCTTAGGTCAGGGGGCCGCAGATACGCAGTATTTT
>TRBJ2-5|TRBD1|-|TRBV9
CASSVGLQGAQETQYF
TGTGCCAGCAGCGTAGGTCTACAGGGGGCCCAAGAGACCCAGTACTTC
>TRBJ1-1|-|-|TRBV27
CASSLIIPKKGGGYTEAFF
TGTGCCAGCAGTCTAATCATTCCGAAGAAAGGGGGGGGCTACACTGAAGCTTTCTTT
>TRBJ1-3|-|-|TRBV5-1
CASSFGTLGGGNTIYF
TGCGCCAGCAGCTTCGGGACTCTCGGCGGTGGAAACACCATATATTTT
>TRBJ2-3|-|-|TRBV4-1
CASSQAPGRGTDTQYF
TGCGCCAGCAGCCAAGCACCGGGAAGGGGGACAGATACGCAGTATTTT
>TRBJ1-1|TRBD1|-|TRBV29-1
CSVAFGTAEAFF
TGCAGCGTCGCATTTGGGACAGCTGAAGCTTTCTTT
>TRBJ1-2|-|-|TRBV2
CASALTGSGYTF
TGTGCCAGCGCCCTGACCGGGTCCGGCTACACCTTC
>TRBJ1-2|-|-|TRBV29-1
CSVGQDYGYTF
TGCAGCGTTGGACAGGACTATGGCTACACCTTC
>TRBJ1-6|TRBD1|few|TRBV6-6
CASSRSGTDNSPLHF
TGTGCCAGCAGTCGTTCCGGGACAGATAATTCACCCCTCCACTTT
>TRBJ2-3|-|-|TRBV6-6
CASSTLEVSQLDTQYF
TGTGCCAGCAGCACACTAGAAGTATCCCAGCTAGATACGCAGTATTTT
>TRBJ2-7|-|-|TRBV7-8
CASSWLPPEIPYEQYF
TGTGCCAGCAGCTGGCTCCCCCCGGAGATCCCCTATGAGCAGTACTTC
>TRBJ2-3|TRBD2|once|TRBV28
CASSSPTSGLADTQYF
TGTGCCAGCAGTTCCCCCACTAGCGGGTTGGCAGATACGCAGTATTTT
>TRBJ2-5|-|-|TRBV10-3
CAISDRRRETQYF
TGTGCCATCAGTGACAGGAGGAGGGAGACCCAGTACTTC
>TRBJ1-1|TRBD1|-|TRBV7-8
CASSPIGGLDTEAFF
TGTGCCAGCAGCCCCATAGGGGGCCTTGACACTGAAGCTTTCTTT
>TRBJ2-3|-|-|TRBV6-1
CASSEYEISPTDTQYF
TGTGCCAGCAGTGAATATGAGATATCCCCCACAGATACGCAGTATTTT
>TRBJ1-6|-|-|TRBV6-1
CASSERDGEFNSPLHF
TGTGCCAGCAGTGAAAGAGACGGAGAGTTTAATTCACCCCTCCACTTT
>TRBJ2-7|TRBD1|-|TRBV5-1
CASSSGTGSYEQYF
TGCGCCAGCAGCTCTGGGACAGGGTCCTACGAGCAGTACTTC
>TRBJ1-1|-|few|TRBV14
CASSQGRGTEAFF
TGTGCCAGCAGCCAAGGCAGGGGAACTGAAGCTTTCTTT
>TRBJ1-6|TRBD1|-|TRBV5-1
CASSWTGQATNSPLHF
TGCGCCAGCAGCTGGACAGGACAGGCGACTAATTCACCCCTCCACTTT